This section outlines one T cell receptor beta chain sequence together with its context. Its cognate antigen is unknown. Germline V CDR1 and CDR2: WSHSY, SAAADI. CDR3 length: 13 amino acids. The data stem from a study of T cells expressing NK-cell markers. General study points: Six of the donors carried dominant NKG2C+ clonotypes that took up 1.0-7.0% of their CD8+ T cells.

UMIs accompanied the 5'RACE template switching by which TCR beta cDNA was made. TCRdb reprocessed the 5' RACE reads, keeping one entry per CDR3 protein, no DNA. The specimen's table records over 14,000 distinct CDR3 sequences. V gene TRBV10-2 combines with J gene TRBJ1-1. The sequence was collected from a man aged 18-69 years in good health. The sequenced sample was blood T cells: a sorted CD56 or NKG2C T cell subset, CD4+ or CD8+ T cells, or bulk PBMC T cells (not recorded which). This chain's CDR3 is CASSVKRNTEAFF.